This T cell receptor (beta chain) came from a study of cytomegalovirus exposure and HLA in healthy donors. Researchers ran the PCR with 60 Vbeta and 13 Jbeta primers. TCRdb's table, derived via immunoSEQ multiplex PCR, lists solely in-frame clones and lacks some. The repertoire holds under 200,000 clones, with about four fifths as singletons. This CDR3 is 18 amino acids long. V lost 4 bases to trimming and J lost 4 bases; unmatched junction nucleotides: 17. The V gene's germline CDR1 is PRHDT and CDR2 FYEKMQ (reference sequence). The receptor comes from a woman aged 18-29 years in good health and CMV-seronegative. J is TRBJ2-3 and V is TRBV13, with 7 bases aligning to TRBD2. Source material: PBMCs. CDR3 loop: CASSSTDRGVYLSDTQYF. The CDR3 DNA reads as TGTGCCAGCAGCTCCACCGACCGGGGGGTCTATCTATCAGATACGCAGTATTTT. The whole variable domain, remainder taken from reference TRBV13 and TRBJ2-3, is AAGVIQSPRHLIKEKRETATLKCYPIPRHDTVYWYQQGPGQDPQFLISFYEKMQSDKGSIPDRFSAQQFSDYHSELNMSSLELGDSALYFCASSSTDRGVYLSDTQYFGPGTRLTVL.